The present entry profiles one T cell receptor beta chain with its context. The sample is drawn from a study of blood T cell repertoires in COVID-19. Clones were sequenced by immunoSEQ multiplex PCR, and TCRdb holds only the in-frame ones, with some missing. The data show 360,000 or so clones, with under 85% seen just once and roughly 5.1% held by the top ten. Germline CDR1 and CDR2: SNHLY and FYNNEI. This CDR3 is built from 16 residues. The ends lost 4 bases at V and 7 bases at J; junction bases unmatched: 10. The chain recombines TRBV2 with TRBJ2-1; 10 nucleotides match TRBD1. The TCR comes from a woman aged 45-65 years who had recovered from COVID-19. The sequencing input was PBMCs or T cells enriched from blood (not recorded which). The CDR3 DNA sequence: TGTGCCAGCAGTGTCGTGGGGGGACAGGGGAGGAATGAGCAGTTCTTC. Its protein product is CASSVVGGQGRNEQFF.